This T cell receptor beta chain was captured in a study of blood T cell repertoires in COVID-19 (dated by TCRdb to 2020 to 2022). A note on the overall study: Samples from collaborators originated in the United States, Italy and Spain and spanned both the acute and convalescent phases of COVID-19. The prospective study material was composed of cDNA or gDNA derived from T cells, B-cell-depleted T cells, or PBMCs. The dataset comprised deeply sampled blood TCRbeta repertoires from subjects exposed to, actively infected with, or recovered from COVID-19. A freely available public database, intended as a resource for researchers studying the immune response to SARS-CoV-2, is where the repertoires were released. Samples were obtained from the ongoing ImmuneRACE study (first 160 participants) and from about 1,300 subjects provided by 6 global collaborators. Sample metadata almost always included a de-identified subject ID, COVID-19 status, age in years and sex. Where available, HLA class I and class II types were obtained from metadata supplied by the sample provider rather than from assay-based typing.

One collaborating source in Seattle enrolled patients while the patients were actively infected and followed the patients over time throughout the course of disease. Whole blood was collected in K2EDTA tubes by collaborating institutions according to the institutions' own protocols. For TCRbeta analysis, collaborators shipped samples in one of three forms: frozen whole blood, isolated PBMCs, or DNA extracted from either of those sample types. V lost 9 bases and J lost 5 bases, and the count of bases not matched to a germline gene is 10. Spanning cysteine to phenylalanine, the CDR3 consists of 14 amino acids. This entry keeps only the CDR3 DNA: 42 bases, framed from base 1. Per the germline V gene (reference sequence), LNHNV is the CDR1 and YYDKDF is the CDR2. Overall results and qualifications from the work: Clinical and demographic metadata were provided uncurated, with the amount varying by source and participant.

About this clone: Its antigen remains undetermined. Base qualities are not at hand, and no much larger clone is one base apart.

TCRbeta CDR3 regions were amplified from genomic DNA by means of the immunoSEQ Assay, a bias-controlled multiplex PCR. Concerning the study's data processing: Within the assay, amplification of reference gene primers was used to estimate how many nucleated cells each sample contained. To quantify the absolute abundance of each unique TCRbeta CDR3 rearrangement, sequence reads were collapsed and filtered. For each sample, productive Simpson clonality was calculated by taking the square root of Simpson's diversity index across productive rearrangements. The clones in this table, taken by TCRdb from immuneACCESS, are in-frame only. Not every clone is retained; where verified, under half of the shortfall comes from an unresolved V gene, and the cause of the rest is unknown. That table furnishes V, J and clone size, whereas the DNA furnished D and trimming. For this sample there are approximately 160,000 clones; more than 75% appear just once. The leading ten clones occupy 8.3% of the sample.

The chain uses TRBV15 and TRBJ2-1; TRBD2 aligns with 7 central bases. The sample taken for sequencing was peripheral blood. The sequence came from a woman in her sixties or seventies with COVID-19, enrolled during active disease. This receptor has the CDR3 CATFPSSGHNEQFF. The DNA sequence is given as TGTGCCACTTTCCCCTCTAGCGGTCACAATGAGCAGTTCTTC.